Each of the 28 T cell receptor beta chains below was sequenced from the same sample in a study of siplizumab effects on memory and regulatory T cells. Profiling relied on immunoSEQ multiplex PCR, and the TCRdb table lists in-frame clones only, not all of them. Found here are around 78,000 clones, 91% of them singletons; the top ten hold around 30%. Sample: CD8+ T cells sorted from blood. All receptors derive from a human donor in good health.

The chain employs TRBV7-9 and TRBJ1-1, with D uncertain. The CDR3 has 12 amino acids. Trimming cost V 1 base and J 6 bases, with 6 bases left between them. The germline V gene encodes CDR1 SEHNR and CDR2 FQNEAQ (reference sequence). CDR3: CASSLGPPEAFF. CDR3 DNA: TGTGCCAGCAGCTTAGGTCCTCCTGAAGCTTTCTTT.

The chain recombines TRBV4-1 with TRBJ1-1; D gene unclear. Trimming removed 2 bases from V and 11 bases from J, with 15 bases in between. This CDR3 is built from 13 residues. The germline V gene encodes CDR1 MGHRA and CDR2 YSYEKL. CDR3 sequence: CASSQKSVDSAFF. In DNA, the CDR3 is TGCGCCAGCAGCCAAAAGTCGGTAGACTCGGCTTTCTTT.

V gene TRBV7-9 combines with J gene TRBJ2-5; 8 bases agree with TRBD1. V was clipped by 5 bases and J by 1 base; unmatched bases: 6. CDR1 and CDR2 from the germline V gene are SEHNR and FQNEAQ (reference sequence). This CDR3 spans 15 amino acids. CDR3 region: CASSVDREIQETQYF. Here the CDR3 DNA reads TGTGCCAGCAGCGTGGACAGGGAGATCCAAGAGACCCAGTACTTC. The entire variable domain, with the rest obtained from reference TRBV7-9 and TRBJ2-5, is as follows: DTGVSQNPRHKITKRGQNVTFRCDPISEHNRLYWYRQTLGQGPEFLTYFQNEAQLEKSRLLSDRFSAERPKGSFSTLEIQRTEQGDSAMYLCASSVDREIQETQYFGPGTRLLVL.

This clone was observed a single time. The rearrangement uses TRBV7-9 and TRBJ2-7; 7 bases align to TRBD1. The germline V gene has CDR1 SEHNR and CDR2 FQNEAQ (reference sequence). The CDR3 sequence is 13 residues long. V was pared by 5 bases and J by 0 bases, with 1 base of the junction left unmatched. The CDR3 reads CASSRDSSYEQYF. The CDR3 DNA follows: TGTGCCAGCAGCCGGGACAGCTCCTACGAGCAGTACTTC. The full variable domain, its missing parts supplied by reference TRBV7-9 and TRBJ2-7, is DTGVSQNPRHKITKRGQNVTFRCDPISEHNRLYWYRQTLGQGPEFLTYFQNEAQLEKSRLLSDRFSAERPKGSFSTLEIQRTEQGDSAMYLCASSRDSSYEQYFGPGTRLTVT.

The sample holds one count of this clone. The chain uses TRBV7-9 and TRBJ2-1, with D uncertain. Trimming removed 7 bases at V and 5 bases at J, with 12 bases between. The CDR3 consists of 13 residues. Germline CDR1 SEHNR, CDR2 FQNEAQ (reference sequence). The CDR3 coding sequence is TGTGCCAGCACCACGACTCTTAACAATGAGCAGTTCTTC. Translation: CASTTTLNNEQFF. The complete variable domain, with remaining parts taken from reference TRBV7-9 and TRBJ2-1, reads DTGVSQNPRHKITKRGQNVTFRCDPISEHNRLYWYRQTLGQGPEFLTYFQNEAQLEKSRLLSDRFSAERPKGSFSTLEIQRTEQGDSAMYLCASTTTLNNEQFFGPGTRLTVL.

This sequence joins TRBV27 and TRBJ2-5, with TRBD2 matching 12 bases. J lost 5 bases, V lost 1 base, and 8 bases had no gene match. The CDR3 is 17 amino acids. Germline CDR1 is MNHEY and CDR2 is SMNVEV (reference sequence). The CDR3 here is CASSLYPSGRARETQYF. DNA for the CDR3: TGTGCCAGCAGTTTATATCCTAGCGGGAGGGCCAGGGAGACCCAGTACTTC.

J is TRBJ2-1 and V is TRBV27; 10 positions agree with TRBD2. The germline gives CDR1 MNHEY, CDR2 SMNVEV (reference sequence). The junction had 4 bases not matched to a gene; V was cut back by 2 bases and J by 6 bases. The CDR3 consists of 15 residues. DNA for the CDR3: TGTGCCAGCAGTTTAGGGCTAGCGGGAGTCAATGAGCAGTTCTTC. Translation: CASSLGLAGVNEQFF.

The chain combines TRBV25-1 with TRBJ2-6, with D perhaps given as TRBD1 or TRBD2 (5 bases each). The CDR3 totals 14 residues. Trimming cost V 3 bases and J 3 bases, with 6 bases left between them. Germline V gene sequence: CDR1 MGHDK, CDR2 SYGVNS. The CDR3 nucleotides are TGTGCCAGCAGTGAGGGGGTTGGGGCCAACGTCCTGACTTTC. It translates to CASSEGVGANVLTF.

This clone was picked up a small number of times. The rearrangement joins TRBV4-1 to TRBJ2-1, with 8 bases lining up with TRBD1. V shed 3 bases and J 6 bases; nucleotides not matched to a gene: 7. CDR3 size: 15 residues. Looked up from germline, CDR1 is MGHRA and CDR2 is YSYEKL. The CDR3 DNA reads TGCGCCAGCAGCCATACGACAGGGGCCCCCAATGAGCAGTTCTTC. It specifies CASSHTTGAPNEQFF.

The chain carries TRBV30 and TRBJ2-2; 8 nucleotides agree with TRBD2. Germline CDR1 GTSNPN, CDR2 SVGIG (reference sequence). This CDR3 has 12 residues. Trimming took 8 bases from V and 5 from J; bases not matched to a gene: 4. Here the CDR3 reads CAVVAGTGELFF. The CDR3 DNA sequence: TGTGCCGTTGTAGCGGGAACCGGGGAGCTGTTTTTT.

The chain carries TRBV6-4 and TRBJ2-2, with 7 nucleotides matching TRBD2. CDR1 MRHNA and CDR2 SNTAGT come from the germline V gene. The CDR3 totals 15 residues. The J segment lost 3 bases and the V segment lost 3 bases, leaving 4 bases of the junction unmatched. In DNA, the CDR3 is TGTGCCAGCAGTGAGACTAGCACGGACACCGGGGAGCTGTTTTTT. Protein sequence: CASSETSTDTGELFF.

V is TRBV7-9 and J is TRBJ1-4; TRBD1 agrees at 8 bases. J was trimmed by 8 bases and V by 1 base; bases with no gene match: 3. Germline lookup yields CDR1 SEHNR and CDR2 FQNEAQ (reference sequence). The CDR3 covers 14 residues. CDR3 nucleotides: TGTGCCAGCAGCTTAGACAGGGGGTTCGAAAAACTGTTTTTT. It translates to CASSLDRGFEKLFF.

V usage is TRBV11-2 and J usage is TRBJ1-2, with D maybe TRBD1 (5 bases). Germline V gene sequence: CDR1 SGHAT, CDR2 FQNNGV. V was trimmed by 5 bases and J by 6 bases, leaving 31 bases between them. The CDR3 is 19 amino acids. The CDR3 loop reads CASSARGSEGRADSNGYTF. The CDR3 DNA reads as TGTGCCAGCAGCGCGAGAGGGTCGGAGGGCAGGGCTGATTCTAATGGCTACACCTTC.

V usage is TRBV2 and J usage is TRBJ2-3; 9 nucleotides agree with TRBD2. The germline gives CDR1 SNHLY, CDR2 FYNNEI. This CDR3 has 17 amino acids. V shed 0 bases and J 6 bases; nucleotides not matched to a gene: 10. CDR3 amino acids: CASSEAPSGVGQDTQYF. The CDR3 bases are TGTGCCAGCAGTGAAGCACCTAGCGGGGTTGGGCAGGATACGCAGTATTTT.

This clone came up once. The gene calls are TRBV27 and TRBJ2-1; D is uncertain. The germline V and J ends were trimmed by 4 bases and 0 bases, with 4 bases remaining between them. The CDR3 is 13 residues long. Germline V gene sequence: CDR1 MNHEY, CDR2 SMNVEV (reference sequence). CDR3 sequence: CASSWDSYNEQFF. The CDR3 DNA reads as TGTGCCAGCAGTTGGGACTCCTACAATGAGCAGTTCTTC.

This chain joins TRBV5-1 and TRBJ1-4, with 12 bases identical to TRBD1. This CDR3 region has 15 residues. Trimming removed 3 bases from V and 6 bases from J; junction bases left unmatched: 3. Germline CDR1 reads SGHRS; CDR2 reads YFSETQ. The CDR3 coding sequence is TGCGCCAGCAGCTCGGGACAGGGGGCGGATGAAAAACTGTTTTTT. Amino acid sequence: CASSSGQGADEKLFF.

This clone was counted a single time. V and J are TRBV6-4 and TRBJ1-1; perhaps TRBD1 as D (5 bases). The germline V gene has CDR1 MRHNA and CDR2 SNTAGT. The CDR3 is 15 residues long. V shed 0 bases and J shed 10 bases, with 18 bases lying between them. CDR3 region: CASSDSSRDSRPAFF. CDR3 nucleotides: TGTGCCAGCAGTGACTCAAGTAGGGACTCCCGCCCAGCTTTCTTT.

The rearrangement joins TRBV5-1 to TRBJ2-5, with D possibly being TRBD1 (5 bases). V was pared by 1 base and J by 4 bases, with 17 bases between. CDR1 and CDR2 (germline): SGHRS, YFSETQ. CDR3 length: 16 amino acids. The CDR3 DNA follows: TGCGCCAGCAGCTTGTTGCCCCTGACAGTTTCAGAGACCCAGTACTTC. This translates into CASSLLPLTVSETQYF.

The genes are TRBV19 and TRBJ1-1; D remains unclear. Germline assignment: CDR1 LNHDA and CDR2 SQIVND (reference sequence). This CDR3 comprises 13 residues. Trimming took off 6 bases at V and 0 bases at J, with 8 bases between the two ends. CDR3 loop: CASRDLLNTEAFF. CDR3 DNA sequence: TGTGCCAGTAGGGACCTTTTGAACACTGAAGCTTTCTTT.

The CDR3 sequence is CASSLVLGEQYF. DNA for the CDR3: TGTGCCAGCAGCTTGGTTCTAGGCGAGCAGTACTTC. The rearrangement links TRBV5-6 to TRBJ2-7; D remains ambiguous. The germline gives CDR1 SGHDT, CDR2 YYEEEE. V shed 0 bases and J shed 6 bases, with 7 bases lying between them. The CDR3 loop spans 12 amino acids.

CDR3 residues: CASSVSPGAQYEQYF. DNA for the CDR3: TGTGCCAGCAGCGTAAGCCCAGGGGCCCAATACGAGCAGTACTTC. The chain joins TRBV9 to TRBJ2-7; D possibly corresponds to TRBD1 (6 bases). Trimming stripped 1 base from V and 4 bases from J, with 15 bases between. Germline values: CDR1 SGDLS, CDR2 YYNGEE. The CDR3 extends over 15 amino acids.

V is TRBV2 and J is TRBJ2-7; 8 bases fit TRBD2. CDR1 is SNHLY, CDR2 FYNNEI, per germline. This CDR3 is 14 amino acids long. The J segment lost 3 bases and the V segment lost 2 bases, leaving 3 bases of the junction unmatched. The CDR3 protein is CASSERGRIYEQYF. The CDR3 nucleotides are TGTGCCAGCAGTGAACGCGGGAGGATCTACGAGCAGTACTTC.

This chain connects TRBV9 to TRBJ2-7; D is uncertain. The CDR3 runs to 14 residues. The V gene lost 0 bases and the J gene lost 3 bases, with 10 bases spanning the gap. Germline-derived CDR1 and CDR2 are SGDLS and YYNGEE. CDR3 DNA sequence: TGTGCCAGCAGCGTAGGAGCAGGAAACTACGAGCAGTACTTC. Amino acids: CASSVGAGNYEQYF.

The CDR3 protein is CASSEGRGAGWNEQFF. The CDR3 DNA is TGTGCCAGCAGTGAAGGGCGCGGAGCAGGGTGGAATGAGCAGTTCTTC. The chain has TRBV6-4 and TRBJ2-1; possible D gene TRBD1, 5 bases. Germline V gene data show CDR1 as MRHNA and CDR2 as SNTAGT. CDR3 size: 16 residues. Trimming pared 3 bases from V and 7 bases from J, leaving 19 bases between.

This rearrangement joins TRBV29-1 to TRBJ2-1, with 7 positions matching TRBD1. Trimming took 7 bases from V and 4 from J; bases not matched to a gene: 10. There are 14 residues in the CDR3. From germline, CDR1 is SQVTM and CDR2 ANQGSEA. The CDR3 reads CSAERDSSYNEQFF. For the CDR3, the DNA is TGCAGCGCGGAACGGGACAGCTCTTACAATGAGCAGTTCTTC.

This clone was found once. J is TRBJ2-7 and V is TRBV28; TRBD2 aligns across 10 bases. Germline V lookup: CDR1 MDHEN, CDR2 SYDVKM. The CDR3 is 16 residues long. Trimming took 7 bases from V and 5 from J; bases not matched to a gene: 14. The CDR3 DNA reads TGTGCCAGCACCATGATTTTAGCGGGAGGTCTCCACGAGCAGTACTTC. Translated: CASTMILAGGLHEQYF.

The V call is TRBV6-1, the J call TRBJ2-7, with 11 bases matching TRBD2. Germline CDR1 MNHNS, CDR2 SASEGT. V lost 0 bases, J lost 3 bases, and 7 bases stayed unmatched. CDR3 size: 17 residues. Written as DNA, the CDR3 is TGTGCCAGCAGTGAAGCGCCGGGACTAGCGGCGATCTACGAGCAGTACTTC. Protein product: CASSEAPGLAAIYEQYF.

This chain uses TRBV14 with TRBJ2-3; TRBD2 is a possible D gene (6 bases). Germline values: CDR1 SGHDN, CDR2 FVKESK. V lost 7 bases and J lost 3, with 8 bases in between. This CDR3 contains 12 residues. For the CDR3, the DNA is TGTGCCAGCAATGGAGGGACAGATACGCAGTATTTT. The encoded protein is CASNGGTDTQYF.